These 17 T cell receptor beta chains share one sample of origin, sequenced in a study of T cell responses to AZD1222 COVID-19 vaccine. TCRdb's table, derived via immunoSEQ multiplex PCR, lists solely in-frame clones and lacks some. In the table there are 150,000 to 200,000 clones, about nine tenths of which are singletons. Sequenced here: peripheral blood, sampled on day 0 of AZD1222 vaccination. These receptors all stem from an adult in good health.

This clone was counted a few times. The chain carries TRBV2 and TRBJ1-2; 8 nucleotides agree with TRBD1. The CDR3 sequence is 13 residues long. The germline V gene encodes CDR1 SNHLY and CDR2 FYNNEI. J gave up 5 bases and V 4 bases, and 3 bases lay outside the gene matches. The CDR3 is CASSGGTGYGYTF. Here the CDR3 DNA reads TGTGCCAGCAGTGGGGGGACAGGATATGGCTACACCTTC.

The V and J genes are TRBV10-1 and TRBJ1-1; a weak D match, TRBD1 (6 bases). V dropped 8 bases and J dropped 1 base, with 11 bases sitting between them. The germline V gene encodes CDR1 WNHNN and CDR2 SYGVQD (reference sequence). The CDR3 has 13 amino acids. CDR3 DNA: TGCGCCAGCCAACAGGGAGAGAACACTGAAGCTTTCTTT. Translating it yields CASQQGENTEAFF.

This chain uses TRBV6-5 with TRBJ2-1, with D tentatively TRBD2 (6 bases). This CDR3 spans 12 amino acids. V shed 11 bases and J shed 8 bases, with 16 bases lying between them. Germline V gene lookup returns CDR1 MNHEY and CDR2 SVGAGI. CDR3 DNA: TGTGCCGAAGTGGGCGGGGTAGATGAGCAGTTCTTC. It codes for CAEVGGVDEQFF.

A few counts support this clone. The V call is TRBV18, the J call TRBJ1-5, with D perhaps TRBD1 (5 bases). Germline values: CDR1 KGHSH, CDR2 LQKENI. Deletions cut 6 bases from V and 6 bases from J, with 18 bases between. The CDR3 is 15 residues long. CDR3 residues: CASSAGGSWGQPQHF. Written as DNA, the CDR3 is TGTGCCAGCTCGGCGGGGGGATCGTGGGGTCAGCCCCAGCATTTT.

The chain employs TRBV30 and TRBJ1-2, with unresolved D. V lost 4 bases to trimming and J lost 8 bases, with 20 bases between them. This CDR3 contains 14 residues. Germline CDR1 and CDR2: GTSNPN and SVGIG (reference sequence). The DNA for the CDR3 is TGTGCCTGGATCACACACGGCCCGACGGGGGGCTACACCTTC. It yields the protein CAWITHGPTGGYTF.

This clone was seen a handful of times. This chain joins TRBV6-5 and TRBJ2-1; D tentatively reads TRBD1 or TRBD2 (6 bases each). The V end lost 6 bases, the J end lost 7 bases, and 16 bases lay between the germline ends. This CDR3 contains 14 residues. CDR1 MNHEY and CDR2 SVGAGI come from the germline V gene. The CDR3 protein is CASRTGGMGNEQFF. CDR3 bases: TGTGCCAGCAGGACCGGGGGCATGGGGAATGAGCAGTTCTTC.

The chain links TRBV2 to TRBJ1-5, with D hard to call. Germline V gives CDR1 SNHLY, CDR2 FYNNEI. V lost 5 bases and J lost 0, with 8 bases in between. The CDR3 is 14 residues long. The CDR3 DNA is TGTGCCAGCAGTAGAGATAATAGCAATCAGCCCCAGCATTTT. Its protein is CASSRDNSNQPQHF. Full variable domain (outside the CDR3, taken from reference TRBV2 and TRBJ1-5): EPEVTQTPSHQVTQMGQEVILRCVPISNHLYFYWYRQILGQKVEFLVSFYNNEISEKSEIFDDQFSVERPDGSNFTLKIRSTKLEDSAMYFCASSRDNSNQPQHFGDGTRLSIL.

This chain uses TRBV6-5 with TRBJ2-7; TRBD2 might be the D (6 bases). The ends were cut back, 6 bases at V and 1 base at J, with 16 bases in the middle. The germline V gene has CDR1 MNHEY and CDR2 SVGAGI. The CDR3 has 15 amino acids. The CDR3 here is CASSPRGTESYEQYF. The DNA of the CDR3 is TGTGCCAGCAGCCCCCGGGGGACGGAGTCCTACGAGCAGTACTTC.

The rearrangement joins TRBV6-5 to TRBJ2-2; 7 bases align to TRBD1. Germline loops: CDR1 MNHEY, CDR2 SVGAGI. Trimming took 4 bases from V and 3 from J; bases not matched to a gene: 5. There are 15 residues in the CDR3. The DNA for the CDR3 is TGTGCCAGCAGTTTGACAGGGTTGGACACCGGGGAGCTGTTTTTT. Protein sequence: CASSLTGLDTGELFF.

Of note for this clone: Other DNA sequences within the sample encode an identical CDR3. The rearrangement joins TRBV7-9 to TRBJ2-7; no firm D call. Per germline, CDR1 SEHNR and CDR2 FQNEAQ (reference sequence). The V and J ends lost 5 bases and 5 bases respectively, with 7 bases between them. CDR3 length: 11 residues. CDR3 nucleotides: TGTGCCAGCAGCCCCTTGGACGAGCAGTACTTC. Amino acid sequence: CASSPLDEQYF.

V gene TRBV6-4 combines with J gene TRBJ1-1, with a possible D match to TRBD1 (6 bases). Germline-derived CDR1 and CDR2 are MRHNA and SNTAGT. The CDR3 is 13 amino acids. The V end lost 4 bases, the J end lost 6 bases, and 12 bases lay between the germline ends. CDR3 in amino acids: CASSVPGGSEAFF. CDR3 coding DNA: TGTGCCAGCAGTGTCCCGGGGGGCTCTGAAGCTTTCTTT.

The chain uses TRBV12-3 or TRBV12-4 and TRBJ2-7; D gene unclear. V was pared by 6 bases and J by 3 bases, with 12 bases between. This CDR3 has 13 residues. The CDR3 DNA is TGTGCCAGCAGCCAGACCTCGTACTACGAGCAGTACTTC. Translated, it gives CASSQTSYYEQYF.

The rearrangement uses TRBV9 and TRBJ2-1, with 10 bases identical to TRBD2. This CDR3 spans 15 amino acids. CDR1 and CDR2 (germline): SGDLS, YYNGEE. The ends lost 2 bases at V and 1 base at J; junction bases unmatched: 0. The CDR3 bases are TGTGCCAGCAGCGTGGGACTAGCGTCCTACAATGAGCAGTTCTTC. It codes for CASSVGLASYNEQFF.

The rearrangement joins TRBV5-4 to TRBJ2-7, with 9 bases matching TRBD1. Trimming removed 3 bases from V and 7 bases from J; junction bases left unmatched: 8. In germline, CDR1 is SGHNT, CDR2 YYREEE (reference sequence). This CDR3 contains 14 residues. The CDR3 here is CASSSGQGTGEQYF. DNA of the CDR3: TGTGCCAGCAGCTCTGGACAGGGGACGGGGGAGCAGTACTTC.

The gene calls are TRBV3-1 (or the pseudogene TRBV3-2) and TRBJ1-6; maybe TRBD1 (5 bases). Trimming removed 0 bases from V and 7 bases from J, with 13 bases in between. The CDR3 is 16 amino acids. In germline, CDR1 is LGHDT, CDR2 YNNKEL (reference sequence). CDR3 sequence (DNA): TGTGCCAGCAGCCAAGATCGGGGGAGAGGCAATTCACCCCTCCACTTT. Its translation: CASSQDRGRGNSPLHF.

This chain connects TRBV11-1 to TRBJ1-2, with D hard to call. In germline, CDR1 is SGHAT, CDR2 FQDESV (reference sequence). The CDR3 loop spans 15 amino acids. Trimming cost V 3 bases and J 4 bases, with 15 bases left between them. In DNA form, the CDR3 reads TGTGCCAGCAGCTTCGGCTCAGGCGGAACCTATGGCTACACCTTC. Encoded protein: CASSFGSGGTYGYTF. The complete variable domain, with remaining parts taken from reference TRBV11-1 and TRBJ1-2, reads EAEVAQSPRYKITEKSQAVAFWCDPISGHATLYWYRQILGQGPELLVQFQDESVVDDSQLPKDRFSAERLKGVDSTLKIQPAELGDSAMYLCASSFGSGGTYGYTFGSGTRLTVV.

The V and J genes are TRBV23-1 and TRBJ2-7; 10 bases fit TRBD1. TRBV23-1 is an ORF; its function is uncertain. V lost 4 bases and J lost 0; bases outside the gene matches: 6. This CDR3 comprises 16 residues. CDR3 DNA sequence: TGCGCCAGCAGTCGGCGGGACAGGGGAAACTCCTACGAGCAGTACTTC. Its translation is CASSRRDRGNSYEQYF.